The source of this TCR beta chain is a study of blood T cell repertoires in COVID-19. The overall study: Samples came from the United States, Italy and Spain, spanning acute and convalescent COVID-19. Sources were T cells, B-cell-depleted T cells, or PBMCs; the material itself was cDNA or gDNA.

Trimming removed 3 bases at V and 4 bases at J, with 22 bases between. The CDR3 totals 18 residues. CDR1 and CDR2 (germline): KGHSH, LQKENI. In the source study's methods: The authors estimated nucleated cell counts from reference gene primer amplification. TCRdb's copy holds only in-frame clones and misses some; the assay was immunoSEQ multiplex PCR. Clone size and V and J calls were adopted from that table, with D and trimming inferred from the DNA. The profile shows about 230,000 clones, 84% of them singletons. This chain uses TRBV18 with TRBJ1-3; perhaps TRBD1 as D (5 bases). This clonotype originated in a woman aged 40-49 years who had recovered from COVID-19. Source material: peripheral blood. This CDR3 is CASSPQERGLGAGNTIYF. CDR3 in DNA: TGTGCCAGCTCACCCCAAGAGCGAGGTCTAGGGGCCGGAAACACCATATATTTT.